This T cell receptor (beta chain) was sequenced for a study of cytomegalovirus exposure and HLA in healthy donors. Looking at the study overall: Per a later analysis, the roughly 670 first-cohort and 110 or so validation repertoires shared one platform. The study's findings and limits: Among TCR beta chains, those listed as cytomegalovirus-associated numbered fewer than 200. Three of the chains that were CMV-associated were confirmed in vitro to be specific for CMV antigens.

Assay: immunoSEQ multiplex PCR; the TCRdb copy retains only in-frame clones and omits some. The table shows over 100,000 clones, with roughly 88% occurring only once. Trimming at V came to 2 bases and at J to 4 bases, leaving 4 bases not matched to a gene. The CDR3 is 14 residues long. The V gene's germline CDR1 is LNHNV and CDR2 YYDKDF (reference sequence). With regard to this clone: Antigen unknown.

The sample comprised PBMCs. The chain recombines TRBV15 with TRBJ1-1, with TRBD1 identical over 7 bases. This receptor was identified in a woman in her late teens or twenties in good health and CMV-seropositive. The CDR3 here is CATSRKTGSTEAFF. The DNA for the CDR3 is TGTGCCACCAGCAGAAAGACAGGGTCCACTGAAGCTTTCTTT.